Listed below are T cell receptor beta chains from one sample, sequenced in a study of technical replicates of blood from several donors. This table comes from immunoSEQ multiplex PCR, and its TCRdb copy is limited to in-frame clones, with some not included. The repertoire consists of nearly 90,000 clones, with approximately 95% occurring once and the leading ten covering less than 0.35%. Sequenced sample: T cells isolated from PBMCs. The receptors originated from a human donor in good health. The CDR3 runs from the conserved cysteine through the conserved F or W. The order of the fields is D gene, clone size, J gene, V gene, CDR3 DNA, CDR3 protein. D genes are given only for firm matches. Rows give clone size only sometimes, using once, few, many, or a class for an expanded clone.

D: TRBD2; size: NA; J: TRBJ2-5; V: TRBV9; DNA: TGTGCCAGCAGCTCCTCAGGGACTAGCGGCCCCTGGGGGACCCAGTACTTC; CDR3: CASSSSGTSGPWGTQYF
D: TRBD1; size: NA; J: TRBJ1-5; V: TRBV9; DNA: TGTGCCAGCAGCTTCGGACAGGGTCGTTTGGAGCCCCAGCATTTT; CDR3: CASSFGQGRLEPQHF
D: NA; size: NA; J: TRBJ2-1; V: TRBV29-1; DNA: TGCAGCGCGGACTTACGAGACTACAATGAGCAGTTCTTC; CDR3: CSADLRDYNEQFF
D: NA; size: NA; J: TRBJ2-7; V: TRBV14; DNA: TGTGCCAGCAGCATGGACAATTTCTACGAGCAGTACTTC; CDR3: CASSMDNFYEQYF
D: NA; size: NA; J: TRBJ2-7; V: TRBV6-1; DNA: TGTGCCAGCAGTAGAGACCCTCGAGGGCAGTACTTC; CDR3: CASSRDPRGQYF
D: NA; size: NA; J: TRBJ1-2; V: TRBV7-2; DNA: TGTGCCAGCAGCTTAAGTGGAGGATCATACTATGGCTACACCTTC; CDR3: CASSLSGGSYYGYTF
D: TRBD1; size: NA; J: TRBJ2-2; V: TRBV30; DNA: TGTGCCTGGAGTGCACTATACCGGACAGGGACCGGGGAGCTGTTTTTT; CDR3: CAWSALYRTGTGELFF
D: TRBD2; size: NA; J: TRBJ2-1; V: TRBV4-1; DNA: TGCGCCAGCAGCTTTGGACTAGCGGGCGTTTACAATGAGCAGTTCTTC; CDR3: CASSFGLAGVYNEQFF
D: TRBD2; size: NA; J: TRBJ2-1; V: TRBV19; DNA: TGTGCCAGTAAAAGGACTAGCGGAGGGGTCTACAATGAGCAGTTCTTC; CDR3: CASKRTSGGVYNEQFF
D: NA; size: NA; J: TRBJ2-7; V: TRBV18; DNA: TGTGCCAGCTCACCTCCCCTTGAGCCGTACGAGCAGTACTTC; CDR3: CASSPPLEPYEQYF
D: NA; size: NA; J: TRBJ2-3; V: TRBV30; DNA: TGTGCCTGGAGGATAGAGGGGGATCTCACCACAGATACGCAGTATTTT; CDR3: CAWRIEGDLTTDTQYF
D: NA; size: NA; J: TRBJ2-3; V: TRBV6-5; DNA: TGTGCCAGCAGTTACTCCGGGGAGGACACAGATACGCAGTATTTT; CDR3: CASSYSGEDTDTQYF
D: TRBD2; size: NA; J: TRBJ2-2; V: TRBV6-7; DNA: TGTGCCAGCACGGTTAGCGGGAGGACCTTCACCGGGGAGCTGTTTTTT; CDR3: CASTVSGRTFTGELFF
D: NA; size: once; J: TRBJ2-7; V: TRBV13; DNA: TGTGCCAGCAGCACACAGGGTTCAGTCTACGAGCAGTACTTC; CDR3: CASSTQGSVYEQYF
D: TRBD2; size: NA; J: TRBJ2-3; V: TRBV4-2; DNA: TGTGCCAGCAGCCAGACCAGACTAGCGGGGTACCAGCAGTATTTT; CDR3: CASSQTRLAGYQQYF
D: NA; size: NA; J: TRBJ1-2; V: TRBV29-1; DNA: TGCAGCGATTCGGATGGCTACACCTTC; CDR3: CSDSDGYTF
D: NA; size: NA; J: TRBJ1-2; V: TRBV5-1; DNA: TGCGCCAGCAGCTTGGATTCGGGGGGAGGCGGCTACACCTTC; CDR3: CASSLDSGGGGYTF
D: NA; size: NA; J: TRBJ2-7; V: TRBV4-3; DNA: TGCGCCAGCAGCCATCTCTACGAGCAGTACTTC; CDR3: CASSHLYEQYF
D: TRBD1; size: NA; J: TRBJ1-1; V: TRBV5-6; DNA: TGTGCCAGCAGCTCTTTAGGACAGGGTGCGAACACTGAAGCTTTCTTT; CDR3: CASSSLGQGANTEAFF
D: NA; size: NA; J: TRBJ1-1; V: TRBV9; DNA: TGTGCCAGCAGCGTATATACGTCTCGGGGTACTGAAGCTTTCTTT; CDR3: CASSVYTSRGTEAFF
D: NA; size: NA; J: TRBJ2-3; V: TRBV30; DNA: TGTGCCTGGACCCACTCCCTAGGCACAGATACGCAGTATTTT; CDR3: CAWTHSLGTDTQYF
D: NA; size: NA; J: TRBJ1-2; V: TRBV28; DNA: TGTGCCAGCAGTTTAGTCTCTGCAGGGCGTCGGGTTGGCTCGGGCTACACCTTC; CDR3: CASSLVSAGRRVGSGYTF
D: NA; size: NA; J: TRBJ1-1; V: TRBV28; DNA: TGTGCCAGCAGTTTACAGGGGATGTACACTGAAGCTTTCTTT; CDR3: CASSLQGMYTEAFF
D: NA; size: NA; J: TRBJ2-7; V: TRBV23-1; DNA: TGCGCCAGCAGTCCGGGGGATTCCTACGAGCAGTACTTC; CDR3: CASSPGDSYEQYF
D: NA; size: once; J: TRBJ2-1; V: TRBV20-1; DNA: TGCAGTGCTCCGCAGGGGACTGAGCAGTTCTTC; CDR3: CSAPQGTEQFF
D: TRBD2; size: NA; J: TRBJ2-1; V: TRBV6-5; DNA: TGTGCCACTCAAGGGGGAGCGGGAGCTGAGCAGTTCTTC; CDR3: CATQGGAGAEQFF
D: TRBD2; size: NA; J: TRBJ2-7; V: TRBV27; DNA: TGTGCCAGCAGTTTGACTAGCGGCCTCTCCTACGAGCAGTACTTC; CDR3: CASSLTSGLSYEQYF
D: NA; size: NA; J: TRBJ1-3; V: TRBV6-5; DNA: TGTGCCAGCAGTTCAGAGCGGGGAAACACCATATATTTT; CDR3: CASSSERGNTIYF
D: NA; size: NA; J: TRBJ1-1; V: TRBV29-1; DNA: TGCAGCGTCCTTCGACAGTCTGCTACTGAAGCTTTCTTT; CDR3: CSVLRQSATEAFF
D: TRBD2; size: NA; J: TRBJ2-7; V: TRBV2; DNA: TGTGCCAGCAGTGAATGGGGTGCGGGAGGGGGCTACGAGCAGTACTTC; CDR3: CASSEWGAGGGYEQYF
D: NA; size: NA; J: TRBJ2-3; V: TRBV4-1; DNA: TGCGCCAGCAGGCCCTTCGCGGGTCCCCAGGATACGCAGTATTTT; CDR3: CASRPFAGPQDTQYF
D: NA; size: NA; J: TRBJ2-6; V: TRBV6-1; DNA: TGTGCCAGCAGTGAAGTTCTGACAGGTCAGAGCTCTGGGGCCAACGTCCTGACTTTC; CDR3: CASSEVLTGQSSGANVLTF
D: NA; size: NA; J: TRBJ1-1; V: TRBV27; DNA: TGTGCCAGCGCCGGCAGGTCCGAAACTGAAGCTTTCTTT; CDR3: CASAGRSETEAFF
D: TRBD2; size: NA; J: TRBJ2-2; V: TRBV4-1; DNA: TGCGCCAGCAGCCAAGGACTAGCGGGAGAAAGGGAGCTGTTTTTT; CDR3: CASSQGLAGERELFF
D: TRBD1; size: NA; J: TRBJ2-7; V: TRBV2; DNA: TGTGCCAGCAGTGGACAGGGTGTCGGCTACGAGCAGTACTTC; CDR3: CASSGQGVGYEQYF
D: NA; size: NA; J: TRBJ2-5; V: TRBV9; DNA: TGTGCCAGCAGCTCCACTTCCTATCTCCAAGAGACCCAGTACTTC; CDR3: CASSSTSYLQETQYF
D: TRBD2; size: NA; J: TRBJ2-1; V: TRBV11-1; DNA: TGTGCCAGCAGCGGGGAACTGGGAGCGGGAGTAAGTGAGCAGTTCTTC; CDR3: CASSGELGAGVSEQFF
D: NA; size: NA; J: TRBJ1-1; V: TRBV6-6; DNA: TGTGCCAGCAGTTACGGAGGCCCCATGAACACTGAAGCTTTCTTT; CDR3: CASSYGGPMNTEAFF
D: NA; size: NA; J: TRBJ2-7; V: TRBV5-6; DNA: TGTGCCAGCAGCTTGGCCCCAGGGCCTACGAAGACCTACGAGCAGTACTTC; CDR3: CASSLAPGPTKTYEQYF
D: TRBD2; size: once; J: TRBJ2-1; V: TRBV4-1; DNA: TGCGCCAGCAGCCTCCGGGCGGCTAGCGGGAGAGGCGATGAGCAGTTCTTC; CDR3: CASSLRAASGRGDEQFF
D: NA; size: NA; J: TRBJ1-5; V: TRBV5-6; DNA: TGTGCCAGCAGCTCATACAGGGTCAATCAGCCCCAGCATTTT; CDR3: CASSSYRVNQPQHF
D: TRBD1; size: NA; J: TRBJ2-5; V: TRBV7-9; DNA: TGTGCCAGCAGCTTAGGGGGACAGCTCTTGCAGACCCAGTACTTC; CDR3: CASSLGGQLLQTQYF
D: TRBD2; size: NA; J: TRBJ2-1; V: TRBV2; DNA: TGTGCCAGCAGTGATTTGGATAGCGGGAGCCCAACAAGCTCCTACAATGAGCAGTTCTTC; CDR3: CASSDLDSGSPTSSYNEQFF
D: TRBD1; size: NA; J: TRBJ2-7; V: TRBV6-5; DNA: TGTGCCAGCTCCAGGGGGAGCGAGCAGTACTTC; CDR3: CASSRGSEQYF
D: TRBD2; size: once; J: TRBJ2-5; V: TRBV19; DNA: TGTGCCAGTAGTGCGGGACTAGCGGGAGGGGAGACCCAGTACTTC; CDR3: CASSAGLAGGETQYF
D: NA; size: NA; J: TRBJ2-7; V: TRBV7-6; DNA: TGTGCCAGCAGCGGACGGGACTCAAGCTCCTACGAGCAGTACTTC; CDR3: CASSGRDSSSYEQYF
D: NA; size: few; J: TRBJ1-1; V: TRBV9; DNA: TGTGCCAGCAGTTACAGGGTTAAGAACACTGAAGCTTTCTTT; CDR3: CASSYRVKNTEAFF
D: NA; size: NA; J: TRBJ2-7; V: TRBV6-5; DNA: TGTGCCAGCAGCCGTGACAGAGACTACGAGCAGTACTTC; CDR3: CASSRDRDYEQYF
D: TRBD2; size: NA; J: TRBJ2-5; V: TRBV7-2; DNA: TGTGCCAGCAGCTACTTAGCGGGAGGCTTCCAAGAGACCCAGTACTTC; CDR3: CASSYLAGGFQETQYF
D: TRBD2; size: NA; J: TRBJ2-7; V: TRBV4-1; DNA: TGCGCCAGCAGCCAAGACGGGGTTGGACTAGCGGGAGACGAGCAGTACTTC; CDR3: CASSQDGVGLAGDEQYF
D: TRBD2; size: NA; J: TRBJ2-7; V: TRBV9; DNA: TGTGCCAGCAGTGTCGGCGGGAGCGATCCCTACGAGCAGTACTTC; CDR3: CASSVGGSDPYEQYF
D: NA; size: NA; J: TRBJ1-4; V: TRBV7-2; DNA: TGTGCCAGCAGCTTAGAAGCAGGGAAGGAAAAACTGTTTTTT; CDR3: CASSLEAGKEKLFF